These 26 T cell receptor beta chains originate from one sample sequenced in a study of shared clonotypes between healthy human individuals. Libraries were prepared by immunoSEQ multiplex PCR; TCRdb keeps only in-frame clonotypes and omits some of them. The sample records over 1.4 million clones, roughly 96% being singletons. Sequencing was carried out using naive CD4+ T cells sorted from blood. Subset specified: CD45RA+ positively selected. These receptors originate from a man between 25 and 39 years old in good health.

The chain joins TRBV19 to TRBJ1-1; a possible D gene is TRBD1 (6 bases). Germline values: CDR1 LNHDA, CDR2 SQIVND (reference sequence). The CDR3 runs 15 residues. The V end lost 4 bases, the J end lost 1 base, and 13 bases lay between the germline ends. CDR3 protein: CASSRVGQQNTEAFF. The CDR3 coding sequence is TGTGCCAGTAGTAGGGTTGGACAGCAGAACACTGAAGCTTTCTTT.

CDR3 amino acids: CASSPGTEQETQYF. Written as DNA, the CDR3 is TGTGCCAGCAGTCCCGGGACAGAACAAGAGACCCAGTACTTC. The chain links TRBV28 to TRBJ2-5; 7 bases map to TRBD1. This CDR3 contains 14 residues. Germline lookup yields CDR1 MDHEN and CDR2 SYDVKM. With 5 bases clipped from V and 2 bases from J, the junction kept 5 bases outside the gene matches.

This sequence joins TRBV7-8 and TRBJ2-1; 7 bases align to TRBD2. The V segment lost 3 bases and the J segment 0 bases; nucleotides outside the gene matches: 11. The V gene's germline CDR1 is SGHVS and CDR2 FQNEAQ. This CDR3 comprises 18 residues. CDR3 nucleotides: TGTGCCAGCAGCTTCCTCACCGGGAGGATGAGCTCCTACAATGAGCAGTTCTTC. This encodes CASSFLTGRMSSYNEQFF.

The rearrangement joins TRBV19 to TRBJ1-1; tentative D call: TRBD1 (6 bases). V was cut by 7 bases and J by 0 bases, with 18 bases left in between. The CDR3 has 16 residues. Per the germline V gene, CDR1 is LNHDA and CDR2 is SQIVND (reference sequence). CDR3 sequence (DNA): TGTGCCAGTAAGGAATCCAGGGGTTTGCTGAACACTGAAGCTTTCTTT. This codes for CASKESRGLLNTEAFF.

V gene TRBV9 combines with J gene TRBJ1-3; D gene ambiguous. Germline values: CDR1 SGDLS, CDR2 YYNGEE. Trimming cost V 2 bases and J 4 bases, with 10 bases left between them. This CDR3 is 14 amino acids long. This chain's CDR3 is CASSVGRMGNTIYF. The CDR3 DNA sequence: TGTGCCAGCAGCGTCGGCAGGATGGGAAACACCATATATTTT.

The gene calls are TRBV28 and TRBJ1-3; tentative D call: TRBD1 (5 bases). Looked up from germline, CDR1 is MDHEN and CDR2 is SYDVKM. The V and J ends lost 3 bases and 0 bases respectively, with 12 bases between them. This CDR3 has 16 residues. The CDR3 nucleotides read TGTGCCAGCAGTTTGAGAGGGGACTACTCTGGAAACACCATATATTTT. Its translation is CASSLRGDYSGNTIYF.

This rearrangement joins TRBV5-4 to TRBJ1-2, with 9 bases matching TRBD1. Germline V gives CDR1 SGHNT, CDR2 YYREEE (reference sequence). V dropped 4 bases and J dropped 5; count of bases not matched to a gene: 6. The CDR3 loop spans 14 amino acids. This chain's CDR3 is CASSRGGQGYGYTF. CDR3 sequence (DNA): TGTGCCAGCAGCCGAGGGGGACAGGGATATGGCTACACCTTC.

The CDR3 coding sequence is TGCGCCAGCAGACTCGAGGGGGGGCGAGAGGAGACCCAGTACTTC. This encodes CASRLEGGREETQYF. The chain employs TRBV5-1 and TRBJ2-5; TRBD2 might be the D (7 bases). V shed 5 bases and J shed 5 bases, with 19 bases lying between them. This CDR3 has 15 residues. Looked up from germline, CDR1 is SGHRS and CDR2 is YFSETQ.

The chain is built from TRBV7-9 and TRBJ1-1, with a tentative D call TRBD1 (6 bases). CDR3 length equals 13 residues. The ends were cut back, 6 bases at V and 7 bases at J, with 15 bases in the middle. The germline V gene encodes CDR1 SEHNR and CDR2 FQNEAQ (reference sequence). The CDR3 DNA follows: TGTGCCAGCAGTACGGAGGGGGTGGGTGAAGCTTTCTTT. Translated, it gives CASSTEGVGEAFF.

As regards this clone: Other DNA sequences of this sample code for an identical CDR3. The V call is TRBV9, the J call TRBJ2-7, with D uncertain. CDR3 length: 14 residues. Per germline, CDR1 SGDLS and CDR2 YYNGEE. Deletions cut 2 bases from V and 3 bases from J, with 12 bases between. The CDR3, as DNA: TGTGCCAGCAGCGTCCGAGACCTTGACTACGAGCAGTACTTC. Translating it yields CASSVRDLDYEQYF. The full variable domain, its missing parts supplied by reference TRBV9 and TRBJ2-7, is DSGVTQTPKHLITATGQRVTLRCSPRSGDLSVYWYQQSLDQGLQFLIQYYNGEERAKGNILERFSAQQFPDLHSELNLSSLELGDSALYFCASSVRDLDYEQYFGPGTRLTVT.

In the case of this clone: Other nucleotide sequences in the sample specify the same CDR3. V gene TRBV6-1 combines with J gene TRBJ1-1, with D hard to call. The V end lost 4 bases, the J end lost 0 bases, and 9 bases lay between the germline ends. This CDR3 has 14 residues. CDR1 is MNHNS, CDR2 SASEGT, per germline. The CDR3 nucleotides read TGTGCCAGCAGTGTCGCGCGACTGAACACTGAAGCTTTCTTT. Encoded protein: CASSVARLNTEAFF.

The chain carries TRBV14 and TRBJ2-1, with D possibly matching TRBD2 (6 bases). The CDR3 is 15 amino acids. Germline values: CDR1 SGHDN, CDR2 FVKESK. With 0 bases removed from V and 13 bases from J, the gap between germline ends came to 19 bases. The CDR3 DNA reads TGTGCCAGCAGCCAAGATTTCGCTAGCCGGGGGAGTCAGTTCTTC. Its protein is CASSQDFASRGSQFF.

In this sample, this clone turned up once. The chain links TRBV6-5 to TRBJ2-7; D may correspond to TRBD1 or TRBD2 (5 bases each). The CDR3 consists of 13 residues. Germline-derived CDR1 and CDR2 are MNHEY and SVGAGI. The V end lost 1 base, the J end lost 6 bases, and 10 bases lay between the germline ends. The CDR3 spells CASSYFGAREQYF. In DNA form, the CDR3 reads TGTGCCAGCAGTTACTTCGGGGCCCGCGAGCAGTACTTC.

The J gene is TRBJ2-1, the V gene TRBV7-9; 15 bases match TRBD2. CDR3 length: 18 amino acids. Germline V gives CDR1 SEHNR, CDR2 FQNEAQ (reference sequence). V was pared by 5 bases and J by 0 bases, with 5 bases of the junction left unmatched. Here the CDR3 reads CASSGRTSGRGSYNEQFF. CDR3 nucleotide sequence: TGTGCCAGCAGCGGGAGGACTAGCGGGAGGGGCTCCTACAATGAGCAGTTCTTC.

The V and J genes are TRBV6-1 and TRBJ2-5; D ambiguous. Germline-derived CDR1 and CDR2 are MNHNS and SASEGT. V dropped 0 bases and J dropped 5 bases, with 4 bases sitting between them. This CDR3 comprises 12 residues. CDR3: CASSEATETQYF. DNA for the CDR3: TGTGCCAGCAGTGAAGCAACGGAGACCCAGTACTTC.

V usage is TRBV5-4 and J usage is TRBJ1-2; D remains unclear. Looked up from germline, CDR1 is SGHNT and CDR2 is YYREEE (reference sequence). Trimming left V 4 bases short and J 4 bases short, with 17 bases between. The CDR3 sequence is 15 residues long. The CDR3: CASSNTGSHVYGYTF. In DNA, the CDR3 is TGTGCCAGCAGCAACACCGGGAGTCATGTCTATGGCTACACCTTC.

The chain employs TRBV9 and TRBJ1-1; no clear D. Per germline, CDR1 SGDLS and CDR2 YYNGEE. This CDR3 region has 15 residues. V shed 0 bases and J shed 4 bases, with 13 bases lying between them. CDR3 DNA: TGTGCCAGCAGCGTAGGTCGGCGGGAGAGCACTGAAGCTTTCTTT. Protein product: CASSVGRRESTEAFF.

The rearrangement joins TRBV4-1 to TRBJ2-5; D call uncertain. There are 13 residues in the CDR3. Trimming took off 1 base at V and 3 bases at J, with 6 bases between the two ends. Germline V lookup: CDR1 MGHRA, CDR2 YSYEKL. CDR3 sequence reads: CASSQAVKETQYF. The CDR3 DNA is TGCGCCAGCAGCCAAGCGGTAAAAGAGACCCAGTACTTC.

The chain joins TRBV30 to TRBJ2-6, with 9 nucleotides matching TRBD1. The V and J ends lost 1 base and 3 bases, in that order; junction bases with no gene match: 7. CDR1 GTSNPN and CDR2 SVGIG come from the germline V gene (reference sequence). The CDR3 spans 17 residues. The CDR3 loop is CAWSGNRGRVGANVLTF. Written as DNA, the CDR3 is TGTGCCTGGAGTGGGAACAGGGGGCGTGTTGGGGCCAACGTCCTGACTTTC.

The CDR3 DNA reads TGCGCCAGCAGCCGAATCCTACAGGGGAGCACAGATACGCAGTATTTT. This codes for CASSRILQGSTDTQYF. This sequence joins TRBV4-3 and TRBJ2-3; 7 nucleotides line up with TRBD1. After removal of 4 bases from V and 0 bases from J, the junction contained 7 bases not matched to a gene. Germline V gene data show CDR1 as LGHNA and CDR2 as YSLEER. The CDR3 sequence is 16 residues long.

The chain is built from TRBV9 and TRBJ2-1, with 10 bases identical to TRBD2. The CDR3 has 16 residues. V trimming: 4 bases; J trimming: 6 bases; junction bases outside the gene matches: 10. The germline V gene has CDR1 SGDLS and CDR2 YYNGEE. The CDR3 DNA reads TGTGCCAGCAGCACTCTAAGCGGGAGGGCCGTCAATGAGCAGTTCTTC. Translated, it gives CASSTLSGRAVNEQFF.

This chain connects TRBV19 to TRBJ1-2, with D hard to call. The ends were cut back, 3 bases at V and 4 bases at J, with 15 bases in the middle. The CDR3 is 15 amino acids. Germline V lookup: CDR1 LNHDA, CDR2 SQIVND (reference sequence). The CDR3 spells CASSILGRNFYGYTF. CDR3 coding DNA: TGTGCCAGTAGTATTTTAGGGAGAAACTTCTATGGCTACACCTTC.

The chain carries TRBV2 and TRBJ1-1; D gene ambiguous. V dropped 4 bases and J dropped 4 bases, with 10 bases sitting between them. Germline V lookup: CDR1 SNHLY, CDR2 FYNNEI. There are 13 residues in the CDR3. The CDR3 is CASSVGRTTEAFF. The CDR3 region has the DNA TGTGCCAGCAGTGTTGGCCGCACCACTGAAGCTTTCTTT.

Concerning this clone itself: The sample contains more than one DNA sequence encoding this CDR3. This sequence joins TRBV29-1 and TRBJ1-1; unclear D gene. The germline gives CDR1 SQVTM, CDR2 ANQGSEA. The V end lost 4 bases, the J end lost 1 base, and 4 bases lay between the germline ends. The CDR3 has 11 residues. CDR3 in amino acids: CSVVRNTEAFF. The CDR3 nucleotides read TGCAGCGTTGTCCGGAACACTGAAGCTTTCTTT.

The rearrangement uses TRBV6-6 and TRBJ2-7, with a weak D call TRBD1 (5 bases). The length of the CDR3 is 15 residues. In germline, CDR1 is MNHNY, CDR2 SVGAGI (reference sequence). The germline V and J ends were trimmed by 2 bases and 13 bases, with 24 bases remaining between them. The DNA of the CDR3 is TGTGCCAGCAGTTACCGGTCACAGGTCGACATCCGACTTTACTTC. It is translated as CASSYRSQVDIRLYF.

The rearrangement uses TRBV10-3 and TRBJ2-7; 10 nucleotides line up with TRBD1. With V trimmed by 0 bases and J by 7 bases, 6 bases remained unmatched. Germline lookup yields CDR1 ENHRY and CDR2 SYGVKD. The CDR3 has 15 amino acids. In nucleotides, the CDR3 is TGTGCCATCAGTGAGTCCGACAGGGGGCTGGGTGAGCAGTACTTC. It codes for CAISESDRGLGEQYF.